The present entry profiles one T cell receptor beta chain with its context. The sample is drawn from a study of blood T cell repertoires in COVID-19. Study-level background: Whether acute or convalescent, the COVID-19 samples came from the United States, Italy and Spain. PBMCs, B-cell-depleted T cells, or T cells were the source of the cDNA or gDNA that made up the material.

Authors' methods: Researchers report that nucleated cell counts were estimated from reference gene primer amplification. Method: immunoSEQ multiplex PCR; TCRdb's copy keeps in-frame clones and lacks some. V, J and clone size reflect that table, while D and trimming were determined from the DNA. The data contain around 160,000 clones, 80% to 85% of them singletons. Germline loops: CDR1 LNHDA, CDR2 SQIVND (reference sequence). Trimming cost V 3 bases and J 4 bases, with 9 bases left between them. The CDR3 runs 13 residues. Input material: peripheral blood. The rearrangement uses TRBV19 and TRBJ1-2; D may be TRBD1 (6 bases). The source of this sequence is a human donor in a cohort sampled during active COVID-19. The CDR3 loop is CASSIPGAYGYTF. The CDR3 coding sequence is TGTGCCAGTAGTATCCCAGGGGCCTATGGCTACACCTTC.